This T cell receptor (beta chain) was found in a study of memory CD4+ T cells and cytomegalovirus serostatus. The sort gate was single viable CD3+CD4+CD8-CD45RO+ cells for memory CD4+ T cells. Sequenced by immunoSEQ multiplex PCR; TCRdb stores in-frame clones only, minus some. Altogether tens of thousands of clones are present, about 80% being singletons, with the ten largest covering about 2.4%. This CDR3 region has 18 residues. The origin of this receptor is an adult in good health and CMV-seropositive. The J gene is TRBJ2-1, the V gene TRBV21-1; TRBD2, as called in the table, went unchecked against the DNA. TRBV21-1 is classified as a pseudogene. Sequencing used memory CD4+ T cells from blood. The CDR3 DNA reads TGTGCCAGCAGCAAAAATAAGGAGGAGACACAACCGAACAATGAGCAGTTCTTC. Its translation is CASSKNKEETQPNNEQFF.